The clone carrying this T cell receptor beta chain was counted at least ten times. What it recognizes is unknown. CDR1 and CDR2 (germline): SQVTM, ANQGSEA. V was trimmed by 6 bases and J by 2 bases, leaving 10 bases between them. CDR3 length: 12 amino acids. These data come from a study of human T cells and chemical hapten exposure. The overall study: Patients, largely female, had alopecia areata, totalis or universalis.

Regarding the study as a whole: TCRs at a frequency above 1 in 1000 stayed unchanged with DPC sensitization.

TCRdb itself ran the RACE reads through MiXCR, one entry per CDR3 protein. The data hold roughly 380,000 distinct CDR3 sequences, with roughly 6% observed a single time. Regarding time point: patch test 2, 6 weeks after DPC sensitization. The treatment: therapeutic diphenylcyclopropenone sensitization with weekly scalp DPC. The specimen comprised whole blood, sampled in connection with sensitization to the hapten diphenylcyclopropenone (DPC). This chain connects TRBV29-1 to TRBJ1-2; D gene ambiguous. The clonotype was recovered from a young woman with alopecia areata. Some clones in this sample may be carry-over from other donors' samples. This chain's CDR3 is CSVRVQNYGYTF. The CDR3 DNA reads TGCAGCGTAAGAGTCCAGAACTATGGCTACACCTTC.